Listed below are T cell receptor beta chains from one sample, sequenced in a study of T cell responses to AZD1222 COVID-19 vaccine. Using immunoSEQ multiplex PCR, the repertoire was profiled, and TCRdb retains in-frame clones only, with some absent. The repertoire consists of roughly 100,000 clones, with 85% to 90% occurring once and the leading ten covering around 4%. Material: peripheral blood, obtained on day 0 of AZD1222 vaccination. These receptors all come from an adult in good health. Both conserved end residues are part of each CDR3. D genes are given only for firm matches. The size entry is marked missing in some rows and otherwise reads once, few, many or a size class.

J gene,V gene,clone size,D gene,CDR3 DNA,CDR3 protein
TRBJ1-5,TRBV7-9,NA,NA,TGTGCCAGCAGCCCTACGGCGGTGGGCCACAATCAGCCCCAGCATTTT,CASSPTAVGHNQPQHF
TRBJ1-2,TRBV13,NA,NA,TGTGCCAGCAGCTCAAAACAGAAGCCAGGGGACTATGGCTACACCTTC,CASSSKQKPGDYGYTF
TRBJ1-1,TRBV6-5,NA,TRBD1,TGTGCCAGCAGTTACTCCAGGGGGACTGAAGCTTTCTTT,CASSYSRGTEAFF
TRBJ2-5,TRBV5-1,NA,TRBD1,TGCGCCAGCAGCTTACAGGGGGATGAGGAGACCCAGTACTTC,CASSLQGDEETQYF
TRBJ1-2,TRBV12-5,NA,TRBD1,TGTGCTAGTGGTTTGGCGACAGGGGTCCTCTATGGCTACACCTTC,CASGLATGVLYGYTF
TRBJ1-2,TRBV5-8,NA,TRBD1,TGTGCCAGCAGCTTGGGTGCAGGTGGGACAGGGCGAGACACCTTC,CASSLGAGGTGRDTF
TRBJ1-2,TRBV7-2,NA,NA,TGTGCCAGCAGCCAGAATGGCTACACCTTC,CASSQNGYTF
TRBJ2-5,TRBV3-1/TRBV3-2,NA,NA,TGTGCCAGCAGCCAAGAGGTTGCGGGATGGGAGACCCAGTACTTC,CASSQEVAGWETQYF
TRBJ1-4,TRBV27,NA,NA,TGTGCCAGCAGTCCGGGGACGGCTGGTGGGGGAAAACTGTTTTTT,CASSPGTAGGGKLFF
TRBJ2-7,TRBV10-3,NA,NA,TGTGCCACGTTACAAGACTCCTACGAGCAGTACTTC,CATLQDSYEQYF
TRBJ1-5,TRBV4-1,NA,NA,TGCGCCAGCAGCCAAGCGGGGGGGGGTCAGCCCCAGCATTTT,CASSQAGGGQPQHF
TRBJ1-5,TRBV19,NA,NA,TGTGCCAGTCAAATTGGTCGGGGCAATCAGCCCCAGCATTTT,CASQIGRGNQPQHF
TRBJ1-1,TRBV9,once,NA,TGTGCCAGCAGCGCCACCGGGATCGAGGGAGGTGAAGCTTTCTTT,CASSATGIEGGEAFF
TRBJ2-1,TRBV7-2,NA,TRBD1,TGTGCCAGCAGCAAAGACAGGGCTGGGTACAATGAGCAGTTCTTC,CASSKDRAGYNEQFF
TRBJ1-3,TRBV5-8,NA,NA,TGTGCCAGCAGCTTGGCCAAGGGCAGCTTCTCTGGAAACACCATATATTTT,CASSLAKGSFSGNTIYF
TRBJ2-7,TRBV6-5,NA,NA,TGTGCCAGTAGAGGCAGGGTAACCTACGAGCAGTACTTC,CASRGRVTYEQYF
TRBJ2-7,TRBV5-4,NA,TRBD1,TGTGCCAGCAGCTCGGACAGGGCCTACGAGCAGTACTTC,CASSSDRAYEQYF
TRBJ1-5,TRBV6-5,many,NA,TGTGCCAGCAGTTACTCGAGGGGAGGAGACCAGCCCCAGCATTTT,CASSYSRGGDQPQHF
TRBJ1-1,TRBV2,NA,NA,TGTGCCAGCAGTACCACGGAAAACACTGAAGCTTTCTTT,CASSTTENTEAFF
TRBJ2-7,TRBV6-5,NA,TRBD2,TGTGCCAGCACCGTAGCGGGGGGAGGCTACGAGCAGTACTTC,CASTVAGGGYEQYF
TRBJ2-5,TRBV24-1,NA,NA,TGTGCCACCAGTGATTTTCGGGGAGGACAAGAGACCCAGTACTTC,CATSDFRGGQETQYF
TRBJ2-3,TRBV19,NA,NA,TGTGCCAGTAGTACGACTCTGAGTGCAGATACGCAGTATTTT,CASSTTLSADTQYF
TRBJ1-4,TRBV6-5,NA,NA,TGTGCCAGCAGGGGGAGGCAGGGCGAAAAACTGTTTTTT,CASRGRQGEKLFF
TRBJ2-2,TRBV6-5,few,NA,TGTGCCAGCAGTTACTCGACAGTAGGCACCGGGGAGCTGTTTTTT,CASSYSTVGTGELFF
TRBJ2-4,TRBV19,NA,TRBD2,TGTGCCAGTGGACTAGCGGGGGGGCCCACGGACATTCAGTACTTC,CASGLAGGPTDIQYF
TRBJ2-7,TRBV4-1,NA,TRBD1,TGCGCCAGCAGCCGGACAGGGGCCGACCCCTCCTACGAGCAGTACTTC,CASSRTGADPSYEQYF
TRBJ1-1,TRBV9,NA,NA,TGTGCCAGCAGCGTAGGTCCAGCGAACACTGAAGCTTTCTTT,CASSVGPANTEAFF